A selection of T cell receptor beta chains follows, all from one sample in a study of blood T cell repertoires in COVID-19. Produced via immunoSEQ multiplex PCR; TCRdb's table is partial and in-frame only. This sample has about 69,000 clones; 70% to 90% occur once, and the top ten carry 16%. Input material: peripheral blood. All receptors derive from a man aged 40-50 years with COVID-19, enrolled during active disease. The CDR3 runs from the conserved cysteine through the conserved F or W. D genes are given only for firm matches. Clone sizes are given selectively: once, few, many, or a class where the clone is expanded.

abundance	d_gene	j_gene	v_gene	CDR3aa	CDR3nt
.	TRBD1	TRBJ2-3	TRBV28	CASGTGRTDTQYF	TGTGCCAGCGGGACAGGTCGCACAGATACGCAGTATTTT
.	TRBD2	TRBJ2-5	TRBV5-5	CASSPGAGGRTQYF	TGTGCCAGCAGCCCAGGAGCGGGGGGCCGGACCCAGTACTTC
.	.	TRBJ2-5	TRBV3-1/TRBV3-2	CASSQVTRDLQETQYF	TGTGCCAGCAGCCAGGTCACCAGGGATCTCCAAGAGACCCAGTACTTC
once	TRBD1	TRBJ1-1	TRBV4-1	CASSRSGTVTEAFF	TGCGCCAGCAGCCGATCCGGGACAGTAACTGAAGCTTTCTTT
.	TRBD2	TRBJ2-5	TRBV11-2	CASSLGRVSTSGGETQYF	TGTGCCAGCAGCTTAGGACGAGTCTCTACTAGCGGGGGTGAGACCCAGTACTTC
few	.	TRBJ2-5	TRBV10-3	CAISESRQQETQYF	TGTGCCATCAGTGAGTCGAGGCAGCAAGAGACCCAGTACTTC
.	.	TRBJ1-3	TRBV10-1	CASTQDVSGNTIYF	TGCGCCAGCACCCAGGATGTTTCTGGAAACACCATATATTTT
.	.	TRBJ1-2	TRBV5-4	CASSPGLTLGYTF	TGTGCCAGCAGCCCGGGACTGACACTTGGCTACACCTTC
.	.	TRBJ1-2	TRBV3-1/TRBV3-2	CASSSTGGSRNYGYTF	TGTGCCAGCAGCTCAACGGGGGGGTCCCGTAACTATGGCTACACCTTC
.	TRBD2	TRBJ2-3	TRBV7-2	CASSDGGDTDTQYF	TGTGCCAGCTCTGACGGGGGGGATACAGATACGCAGTATTTT
.	TRBD1	TRBJ1-2	TRBV6-5	CATGQDNYGYTF	TGTGCCACGGGACAGGATAACTATGGCTACACCTTC
.	TRBD1	TRBJ1-4	TRBV9	CASSGGTANEKLFF	TGTGCCAGCAGCGGCGGGACAGCTAATGAAAAACTGTTTTTT
.	TRBD1	TRBJ2-3	TRBV5-6	CASSTEFRGPFTDTQYF	TGTGCCAGCAGCACGGAGTTCAGGGGGCCATTCACAGATACGCAGTATTTT
.	.	TRBJ2-3	TRBV7-3	CASSFGTAETQYF	TGTGCCAGCAGCTTCGGAACAGCCGAGACGCAGTATTTT
.	.	TRBJ1-2	TRBV6-5	CASSTSPGVNVGYTF	TGTGCCAGCAGCACATCCCCGGGGGTGAACGTTGGCTACACCTTC
.	.	TRBJ1-5	TRBV6-1	CASSEYTSNQPQHF	TGTGCCAGCAGTGAATATACCAGTAATCAGCCCCAGCATTTT
.	TRBD1	TRBJ2-7	TRBV4-2	CASSQEQGAFSYEQYF	TGTGCCAGCAGCCAAGAACAGGGGGCTTTCTCCTACGAGCAGTACTTC
.	TRBD2	TRBJ2-7	TRBV6-5	CASSYSSGDNYEQYF	TGTGCCAGCAGTTACAGTAGCGGGGACAACTACGAGCAGTACTTC
.	.	TRBJ1-1	TRBV30	CAWSVRRSGSTEAFF	TGTGCCTGGAGTGTACGCAGGTCCGGGAGCACTGAAGCTTTCTTT
.	TRBD2	TRBJ2-2	TRBV3-1/TRBV3-2	CASSQGSSGGSGVTGELFF	TGTGCCAGCAGCCAAGGTTCTAGCGGGGGGAGCGGCGTGACCGGGGAGCTGTTTTTT
.	TRBD1	TRBJ1-2	TRBV6-5	CASSRGQSFDGYTF	TGTGCCAGTTCCCGGGGACAGAGTTTTGATGGCTACACCTTC
.	.	TRBJ1-2	TRBV6-6	CASSYGALNYGYTF	TGTGCCAGCAGTTATGGGGCCCTCAACTATGGCTACACCTTC
.	.	TRBJ2-1	TRBV12-3/TRBV12-4	CASSQMGRQFF	TGTGCCAGCAGCCAAATGGGGCGCCAGTTCTTC
once	.	TRBJ2-7	TRBV28	CASSEPRSSYEQYF	TGTGCCAGCAGTGAACCTAGGAGCTCCTACGAGCAGTACTTC
.	.	TRBJ1-1	TRBV5-4	CASSSGRRGLMNTEAFF	TGTGCCAGCAGCTCTGGCCGCAGGGGTCTTATGAACACTGAAGCTTTCTTT
.	TRBD1	TRBJ2-7	TRBV6-5	CASSRRDREGEQYF	TGTGCCAGCAGTAGGCGGGACAGGGAAGGCGAGCAGTACTTC
.	.	TRBJ2-2	TRBV19	CASSIERAGANTGELFF	TGTGCCAGTAGTATAGAGAGGGCAGGCGCTAACACCGGGGAGCTGTTTTTT
.	.	TRBJ2-3	TRBV12-3/TRBV12-4	CASSFGGTDTQYF	TGTGCCAGCAGTTTCGGGGGCACAGATACGCAGTATTTT
.	TRBD2	TRBJ2-1	TRBV4-2	CASSSIRGSGGNEQFF	TGTGCCAGCAGCTCAATACGGGGTAGCGGGGGGAATGAGCAGTTCTTC
few	TRBD1	TRBJ1-6	TRBV7-8	CASTKQGRNSPLHF	TGTGCCAGCACCAAACAGGGGAGAAATTCACCCCTCCACTTT
.	.	TRBJ2-7	TRBV25-1	CASSYESYEQYF	TGTGCCAGCAGTTATGAGAGTTACGAGCAGTACTTC
.	TRBD1	TRBJ2-5	TRBV5-1	CASRPQTGSQETQYF	TGCGCCAGCAGGCCCCAGACAGGGTCCCAAGAGACCCAGTACTTC
.	.	TRBJ1-4	TRBV5-1	CASSFGRGVEKLFF	TGCGCCAGCAGCTTCGGCAGGGGAGTCGAAAAACTGTTTTTT
.	.	TRBJ1-1	TRBV9	CASSVVGGETEAFF	TGTGCCAGCAGCGTAGTGGGCGGGGAGACTGAAGCTTTCTTT
.	TRBD1	TRBJ1-3	TRBV7-9	CASRQGLEPGNTIYF	TGTGCCAGCAGACAGGGGTTAGAACCTGGAAACACCATATATTTT
few	.	TRBJ2-2	TRBV4-1	CASSQASNTGELFF	TGCGCCAGCAGCCAAGCGAGCAACACCGGGGAGCTGTTTTTT
.	.	TRBJ1-1	TRBV28	CASSYPSGTRNTEAFF	TGTGCCAGCAGTTACCCCTCCGGGACAAGGAACACTGAAGCTTTCTTT
.	.	TRBJ1-3	TRBV5-1	CASSLAAQGISGNTIYF	TGCGCCAGCAGCTTGGCGGCCCAGGGAATCTCTGGAAACACCATATATTTT
.	.	TRBJ2-3	TRBV5-8	CASSLMQGTQYF	TGTGCCAGCAGCTTGATGCAGGGTACGCAGTATTTT
.	.	TRBJ1-2	TRBV10-3	CAIRVQGTSSIGYTF	TGTGCCATCAGGGTACAGGGTACGTCGTCTATAGGCTACACCTTC
.	.	TRBJ2-7	TRBV27	CASRSGGLYEQYF	TGTGCCAGCAGGTCGGGTGGTCTCTACGAGCAGTACTTC
.	TRBD2	TRBJ2-6	TRBV6-6	CASSRAGTLSGANVLTF	TGTGCCAGCAGCCGAGCGGGGACGCTCTCTGGGGCCAACGTCCTGACTTTC
.	TRBD2	TRBJ2-3	TRBV19	CASSIDPAGNTDTQYF	TGTGCCAGTAGTATCGACCCAGCGGGGAACACAGATACGCAGTATTTT
.	.	TRBJ1-2	TRBV4-2	CASSQESGTSFGGYTF	TGTGCCAGCAGCCAAGAATCCGGGACATCGTTCGGGGGCTACACCTTC
.	.	TRBJ2-3	TRBV18	CASSPLSGSWSTDTQYF	TGTGCCAGCTCACCACTTTCCGGGAGTTGGAGCACAGATACGCAGTATTTT
.	TRBD1	TRBJ1-2	TRBV19	CASSIDSAGGAYGYTF	TGTGCCAGTAGTATAGACTCAGCAGGGGGCGCCTATGGCTACACCTTC